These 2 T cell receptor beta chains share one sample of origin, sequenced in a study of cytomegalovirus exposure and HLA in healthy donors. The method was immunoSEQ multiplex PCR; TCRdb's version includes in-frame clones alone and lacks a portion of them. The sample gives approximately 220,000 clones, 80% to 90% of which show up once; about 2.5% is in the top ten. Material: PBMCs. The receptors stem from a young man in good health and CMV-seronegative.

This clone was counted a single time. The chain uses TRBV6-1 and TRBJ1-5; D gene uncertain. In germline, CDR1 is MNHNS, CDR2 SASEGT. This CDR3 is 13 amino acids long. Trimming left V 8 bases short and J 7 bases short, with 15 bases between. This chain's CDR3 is CASGGRVGQPQHF. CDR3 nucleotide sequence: TGTGCCAGCGGAGGGAGGGTAGGACAGCCCCAGCATTTT.

The CDR3 DNA is TGTGCCAGCAGTGGGGGGACTAGCAGGACCGGGGAGCTGTTTTTT. Amino acid sequence: CASSGGTSRTGELFF. The chain couples TRBV27 to TRBJ2-2; TRBD2 matches 9 bases. Germline lookup yields CDR1 MNHEY and CDR2 SMNVEV (reference sequence). V lost 5 bases and J lost 5; bases outside the gene matches: 6. The CDR3 has 15 amino acids.